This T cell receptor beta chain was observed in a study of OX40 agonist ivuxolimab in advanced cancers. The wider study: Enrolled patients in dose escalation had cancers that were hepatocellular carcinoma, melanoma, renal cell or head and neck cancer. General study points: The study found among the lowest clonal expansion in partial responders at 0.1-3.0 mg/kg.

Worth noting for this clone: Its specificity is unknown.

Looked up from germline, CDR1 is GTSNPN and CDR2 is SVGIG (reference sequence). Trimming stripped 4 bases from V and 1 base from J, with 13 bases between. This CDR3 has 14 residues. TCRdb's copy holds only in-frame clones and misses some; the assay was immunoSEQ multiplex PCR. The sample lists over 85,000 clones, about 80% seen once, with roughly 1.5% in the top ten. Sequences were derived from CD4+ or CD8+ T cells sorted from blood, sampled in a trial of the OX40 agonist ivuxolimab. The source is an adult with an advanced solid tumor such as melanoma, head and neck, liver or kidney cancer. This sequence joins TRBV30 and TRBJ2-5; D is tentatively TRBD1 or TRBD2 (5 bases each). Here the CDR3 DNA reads TGTGCCTGGACGAGGGGACGAACCCAAGAGACCCAGTACTTC. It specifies CAWTRGRTQETQYF.